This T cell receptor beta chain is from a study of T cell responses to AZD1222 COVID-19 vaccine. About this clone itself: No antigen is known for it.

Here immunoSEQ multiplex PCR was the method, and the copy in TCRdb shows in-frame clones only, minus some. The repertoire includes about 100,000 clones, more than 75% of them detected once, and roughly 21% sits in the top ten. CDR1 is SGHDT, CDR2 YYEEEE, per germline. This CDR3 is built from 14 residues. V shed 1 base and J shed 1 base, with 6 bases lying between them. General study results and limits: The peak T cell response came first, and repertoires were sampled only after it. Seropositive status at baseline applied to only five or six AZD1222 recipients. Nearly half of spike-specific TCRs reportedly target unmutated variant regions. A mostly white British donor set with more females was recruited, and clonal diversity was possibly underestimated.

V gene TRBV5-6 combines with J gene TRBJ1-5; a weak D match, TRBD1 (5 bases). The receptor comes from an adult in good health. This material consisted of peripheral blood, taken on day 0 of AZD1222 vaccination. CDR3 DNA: TGTGCCAGCAGCTTGAGGACAAGCAATCAGCCCCAGCATTTT. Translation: CASSLRTSNQPQHF.